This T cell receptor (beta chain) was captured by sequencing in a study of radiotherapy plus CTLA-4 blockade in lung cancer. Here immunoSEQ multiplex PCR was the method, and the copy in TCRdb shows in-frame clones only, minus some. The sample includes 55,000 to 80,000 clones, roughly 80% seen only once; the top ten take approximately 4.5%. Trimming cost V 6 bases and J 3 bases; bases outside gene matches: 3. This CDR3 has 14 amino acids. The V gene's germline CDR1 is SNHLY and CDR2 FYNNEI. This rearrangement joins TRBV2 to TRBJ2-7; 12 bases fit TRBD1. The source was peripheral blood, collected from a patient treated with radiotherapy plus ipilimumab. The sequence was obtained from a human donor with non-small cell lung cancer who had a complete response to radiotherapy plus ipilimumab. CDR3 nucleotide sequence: TGTGCCAGCAGGGGGACAGGGGGCCGCTACGAGCAGTACTTC. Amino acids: CASRGTGGRYEQYF.